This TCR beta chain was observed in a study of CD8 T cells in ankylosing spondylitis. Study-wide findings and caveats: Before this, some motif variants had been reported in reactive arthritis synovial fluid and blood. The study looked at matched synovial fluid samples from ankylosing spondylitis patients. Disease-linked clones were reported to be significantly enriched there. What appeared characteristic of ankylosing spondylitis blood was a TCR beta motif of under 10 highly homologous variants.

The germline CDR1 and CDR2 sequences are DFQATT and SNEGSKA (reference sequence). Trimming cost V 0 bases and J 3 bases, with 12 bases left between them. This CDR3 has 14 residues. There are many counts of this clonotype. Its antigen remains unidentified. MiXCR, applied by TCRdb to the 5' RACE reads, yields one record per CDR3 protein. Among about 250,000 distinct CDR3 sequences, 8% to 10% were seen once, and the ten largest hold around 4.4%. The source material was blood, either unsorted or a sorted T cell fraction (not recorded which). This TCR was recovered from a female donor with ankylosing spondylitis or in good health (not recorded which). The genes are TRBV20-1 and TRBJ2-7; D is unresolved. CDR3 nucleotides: TGCAGTGCTAGAGATTCGGTAGCAGGCTACGAGCAGTACTTC. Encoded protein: CSARDSVAGYEQYF.